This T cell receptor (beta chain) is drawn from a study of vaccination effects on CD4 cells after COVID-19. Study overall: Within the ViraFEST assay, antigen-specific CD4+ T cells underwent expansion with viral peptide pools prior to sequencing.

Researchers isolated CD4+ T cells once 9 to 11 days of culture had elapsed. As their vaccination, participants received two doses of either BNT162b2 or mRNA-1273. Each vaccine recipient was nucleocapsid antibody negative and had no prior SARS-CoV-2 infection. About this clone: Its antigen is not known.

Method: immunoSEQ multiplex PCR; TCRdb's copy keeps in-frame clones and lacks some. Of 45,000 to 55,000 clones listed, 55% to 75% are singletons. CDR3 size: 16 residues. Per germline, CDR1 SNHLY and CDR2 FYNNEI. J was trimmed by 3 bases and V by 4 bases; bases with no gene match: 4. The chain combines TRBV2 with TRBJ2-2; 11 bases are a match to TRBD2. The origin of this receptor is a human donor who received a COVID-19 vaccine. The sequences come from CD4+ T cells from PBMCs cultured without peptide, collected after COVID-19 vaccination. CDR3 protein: CASSGGTSGYTGELFF. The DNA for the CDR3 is TGTGCCAGCAGTGGTGGGACTAGCGGCTACACCGGGGAGCTGTTTTTT.